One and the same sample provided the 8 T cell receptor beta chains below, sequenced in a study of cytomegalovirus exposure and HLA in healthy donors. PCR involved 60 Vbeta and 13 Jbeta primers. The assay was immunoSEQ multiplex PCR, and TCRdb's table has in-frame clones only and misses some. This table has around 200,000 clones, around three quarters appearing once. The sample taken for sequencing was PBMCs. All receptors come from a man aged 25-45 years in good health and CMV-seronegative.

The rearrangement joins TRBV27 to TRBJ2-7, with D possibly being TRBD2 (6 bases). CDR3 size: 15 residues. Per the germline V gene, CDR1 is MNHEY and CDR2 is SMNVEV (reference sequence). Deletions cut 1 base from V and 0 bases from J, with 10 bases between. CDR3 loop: CASSLWGEYSYEQYF. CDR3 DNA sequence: TGTGCCAGCAGTTTATGGGGGGAGTACTCCTACGAGCAGTACTTC.

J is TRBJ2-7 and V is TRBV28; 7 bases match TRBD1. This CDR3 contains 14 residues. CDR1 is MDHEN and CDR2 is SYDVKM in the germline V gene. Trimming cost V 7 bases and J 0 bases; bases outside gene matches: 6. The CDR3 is CASIPDRVSYEQYF. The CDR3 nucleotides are TGTGCCAGCATTCCAGACAGGGTCTCCTACGAGCAGTACTTC.

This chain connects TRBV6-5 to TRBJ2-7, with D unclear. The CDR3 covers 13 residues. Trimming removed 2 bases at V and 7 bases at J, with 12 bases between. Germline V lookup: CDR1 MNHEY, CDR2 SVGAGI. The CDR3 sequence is CASSYTQLREQYF. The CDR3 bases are TGTGCCAGCAGTTACACCCAATTGCGGGAGCAGTACTTC.

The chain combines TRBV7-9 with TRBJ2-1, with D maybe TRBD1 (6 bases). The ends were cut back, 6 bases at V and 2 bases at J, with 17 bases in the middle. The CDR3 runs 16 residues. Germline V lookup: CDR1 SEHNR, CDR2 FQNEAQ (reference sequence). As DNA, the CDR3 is TGTGCCAGCAGTCACACCTCACAGGGTCCCTACAATGAGCAGTTCTTC. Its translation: CASSHTSQGPYNEQFF.

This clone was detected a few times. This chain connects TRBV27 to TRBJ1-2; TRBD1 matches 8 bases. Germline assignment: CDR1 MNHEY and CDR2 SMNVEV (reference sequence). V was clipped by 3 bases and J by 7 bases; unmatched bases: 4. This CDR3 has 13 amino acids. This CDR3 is CASSFTGGGGYTF. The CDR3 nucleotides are TGTGCCAGCAGTTTCACAGGGGGAGGTGGCTACACCTTC.

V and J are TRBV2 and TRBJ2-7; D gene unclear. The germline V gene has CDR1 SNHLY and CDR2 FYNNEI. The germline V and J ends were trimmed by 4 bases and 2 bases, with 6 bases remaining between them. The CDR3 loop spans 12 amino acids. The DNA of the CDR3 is TGTGCCAGCAGTGGAGGCCCCTACGAGCAGTACTTC. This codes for CASSGGPYEQYF.

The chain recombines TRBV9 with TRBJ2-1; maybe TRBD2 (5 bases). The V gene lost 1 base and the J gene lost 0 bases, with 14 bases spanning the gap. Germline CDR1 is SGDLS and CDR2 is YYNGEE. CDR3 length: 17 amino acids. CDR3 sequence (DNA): TGTGCCAGCAGCGTACCCCCAGACTATAGCTCCTACAATGAGCAGTTCTTC. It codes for CASSVPPDYSSYNEQFF. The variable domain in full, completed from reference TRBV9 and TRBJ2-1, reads DSGVTQTPKHLITATGQRVTLRCSPRSGDLSVYWYQQSLDQGLQFLIQYYNGEERAKGNILERFSAQQFPDLHSELNLSSLELGDSALYFCASSVPPDYSSYNEQFFGPGTRLTVL.

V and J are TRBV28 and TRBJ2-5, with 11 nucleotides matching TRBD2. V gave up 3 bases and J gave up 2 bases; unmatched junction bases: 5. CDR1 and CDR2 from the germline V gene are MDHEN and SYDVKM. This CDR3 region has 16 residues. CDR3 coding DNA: TGTGCCAGCAGTTTGGGGAGACTAGCGGGACAAGAGACCCAGTACTTC. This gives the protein CASSLGRLAGQETQYF.